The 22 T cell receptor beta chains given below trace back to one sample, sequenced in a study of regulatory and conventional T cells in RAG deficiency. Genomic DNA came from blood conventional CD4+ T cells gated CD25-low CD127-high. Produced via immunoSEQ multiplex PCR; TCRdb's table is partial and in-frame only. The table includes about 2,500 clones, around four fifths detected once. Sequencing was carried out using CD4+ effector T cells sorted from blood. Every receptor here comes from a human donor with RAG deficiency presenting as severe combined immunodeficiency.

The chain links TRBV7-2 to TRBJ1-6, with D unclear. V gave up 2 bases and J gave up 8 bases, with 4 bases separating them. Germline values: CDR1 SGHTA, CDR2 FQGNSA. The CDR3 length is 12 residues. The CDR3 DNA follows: TGTGCCAGCAGCTTATCGCATTCACCCCTCCACTTT. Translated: CASSLSHSPLHF.

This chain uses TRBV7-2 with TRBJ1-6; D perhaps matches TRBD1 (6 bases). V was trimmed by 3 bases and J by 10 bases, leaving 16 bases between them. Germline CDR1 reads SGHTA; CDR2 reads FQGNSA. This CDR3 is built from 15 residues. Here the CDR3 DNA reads TGTGCCAGCAGCTTTTACGGCAGGGGTGGATCACCCCTCCACTTT. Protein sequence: CASSFYGRGGSPLHF.

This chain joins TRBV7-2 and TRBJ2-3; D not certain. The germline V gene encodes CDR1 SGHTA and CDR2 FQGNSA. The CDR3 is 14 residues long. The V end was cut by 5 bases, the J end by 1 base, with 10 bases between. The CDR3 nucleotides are TGTGCCAGCAGCCTAGGGCCTCGCACAGATACGCAGTATTTT. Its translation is CASSLGPRTDTQYF.

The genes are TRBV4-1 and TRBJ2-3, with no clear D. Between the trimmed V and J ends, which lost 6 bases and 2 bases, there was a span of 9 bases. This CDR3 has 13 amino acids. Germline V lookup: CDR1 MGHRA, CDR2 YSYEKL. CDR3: CASSQQNTDTQYF. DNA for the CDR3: TGCGCCAGCAGTCAACAGAACACAGATACGCAGTATTTT.

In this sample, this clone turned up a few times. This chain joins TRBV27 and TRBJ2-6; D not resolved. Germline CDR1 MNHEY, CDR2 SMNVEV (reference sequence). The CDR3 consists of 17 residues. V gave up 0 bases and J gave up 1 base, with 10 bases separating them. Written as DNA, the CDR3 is TGTGCCAGCAGTTTATCCCCCACCTCATCTGGGGCCAACGTCCTGACTTTC. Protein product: CASSLSPTSSGANVLTF.

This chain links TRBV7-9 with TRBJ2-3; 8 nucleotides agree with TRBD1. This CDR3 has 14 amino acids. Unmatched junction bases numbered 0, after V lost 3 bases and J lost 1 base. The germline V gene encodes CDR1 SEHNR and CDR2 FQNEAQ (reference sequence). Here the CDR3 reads CASSLDRGTDTQYF. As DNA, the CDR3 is TGTGCCAGCAGCTTGGACAGGGGCACAGATACGCAGTATTTT.

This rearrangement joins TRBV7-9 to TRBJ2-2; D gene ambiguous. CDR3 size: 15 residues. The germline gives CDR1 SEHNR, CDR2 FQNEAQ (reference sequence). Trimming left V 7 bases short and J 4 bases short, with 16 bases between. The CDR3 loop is CASTTWGSGTGELFF. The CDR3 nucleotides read TGTGCCAGCACCACGTGGGGTTCGGGCACCGGGGAGCTGTTTTTT.

CDR3 loop: CASSSGLAGETQYF. CDR3 nucleotide sequence: TGTGCCAGCAGCTCGGGACTAGCGGGAGAGACCCAGTACTTC. The chain carries TRBV7-2 and TRBJ2-5, with 12 bases aligning to TRBD2. V was clipped by 4 bases and J by 4 bases; unmatched bases: 1. From germline, CDR1 is SGHTA and CDR2 FQGNSA. This CDR3 has 14 amino acids.

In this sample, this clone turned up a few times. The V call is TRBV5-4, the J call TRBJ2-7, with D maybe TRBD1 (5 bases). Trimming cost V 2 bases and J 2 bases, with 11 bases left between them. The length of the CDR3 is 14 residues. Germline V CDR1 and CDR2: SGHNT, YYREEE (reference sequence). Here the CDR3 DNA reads TGTGCCAGCAGCTTTTACAGGACAACCTACGAGCAGTACTTC. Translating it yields CASSFYRTTYEQYF.

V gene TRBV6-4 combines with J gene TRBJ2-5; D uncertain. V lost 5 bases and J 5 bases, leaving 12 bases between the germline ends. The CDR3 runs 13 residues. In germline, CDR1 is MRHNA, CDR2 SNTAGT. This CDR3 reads CASSFTEGETQYF. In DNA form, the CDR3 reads TGTGCCAGCAGTTTCACAGAAGGCGAGACCCAGTACTTC.

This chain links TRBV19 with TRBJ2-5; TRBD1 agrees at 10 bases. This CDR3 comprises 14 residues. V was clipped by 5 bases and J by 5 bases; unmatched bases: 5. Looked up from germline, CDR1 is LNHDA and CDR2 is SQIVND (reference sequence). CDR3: CASSEGTGDETQYF. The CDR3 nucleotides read TGTGCCAGTAGTGAGGGGACAGGGGATGAGACCCAGTACTTC.

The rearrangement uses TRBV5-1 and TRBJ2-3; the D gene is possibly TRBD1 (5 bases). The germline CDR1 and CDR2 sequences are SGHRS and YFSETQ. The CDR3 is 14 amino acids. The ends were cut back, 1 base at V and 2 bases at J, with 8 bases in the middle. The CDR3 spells CASSLLQATDTQYF. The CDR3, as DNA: TGCGCCAGCAGCTTGCTACAGGCCACAGATACGCAGTATTTT.

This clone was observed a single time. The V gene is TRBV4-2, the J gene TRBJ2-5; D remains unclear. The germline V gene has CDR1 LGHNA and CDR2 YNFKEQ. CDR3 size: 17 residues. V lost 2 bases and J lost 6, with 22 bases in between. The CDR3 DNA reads TGTGCCAGCAGCCAATGGGGTGCACACTATCGGCCAAAGACCCAGTACTTC. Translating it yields CASSQWGAHYRPKTQYF.

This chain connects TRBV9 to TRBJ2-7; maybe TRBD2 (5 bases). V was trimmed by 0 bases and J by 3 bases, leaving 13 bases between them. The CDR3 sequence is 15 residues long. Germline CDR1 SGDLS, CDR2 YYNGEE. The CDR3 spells CASSVAGLGLYEQYF. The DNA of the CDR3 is TGTGCCAGCAGCGTAGCTGGACTGGGCCTCTACGAGCAGTACTTC.

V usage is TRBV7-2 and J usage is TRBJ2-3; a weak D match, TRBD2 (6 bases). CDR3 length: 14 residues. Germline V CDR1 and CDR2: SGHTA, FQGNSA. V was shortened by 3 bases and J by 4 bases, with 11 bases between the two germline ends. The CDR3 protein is CASSLSGVADTQYF. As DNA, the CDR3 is TGTGCCAGCAGCTTGTCGGGGGTCGCAGATACGCAGTATTTT.

The CDR3 coding sequence is TGTGCCAGCAGTGCACAGGGGCGGAATGGCTACACCTTC. It encodes CASSAQGRNGYTF. J is TRBJ1-2 and V is TRBV6-1; 7 bases are shared with TRBD1. V shed 4 bases, J shed 6 bases, and the junction held 5 bases outside the gene matches. CDR1 and CDR2 from the germline V gene are MNHNS and SASEGT. This CDR3 contains 13 residues.

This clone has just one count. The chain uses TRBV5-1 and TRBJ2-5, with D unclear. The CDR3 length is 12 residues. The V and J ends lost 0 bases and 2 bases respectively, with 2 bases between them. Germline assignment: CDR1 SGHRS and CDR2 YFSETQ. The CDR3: CASSLGQETQYF. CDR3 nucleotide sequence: TGCGCCAGCAGCTTGGGACAAGAGACCCAGTACTTC.

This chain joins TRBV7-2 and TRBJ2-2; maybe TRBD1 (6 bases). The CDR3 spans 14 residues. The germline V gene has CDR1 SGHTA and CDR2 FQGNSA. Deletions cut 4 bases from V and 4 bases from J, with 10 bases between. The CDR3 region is CASSSGQITGELFF. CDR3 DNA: TGTGCCAGCAGCTCGGGACAAATCACCGGGGAGCTGTTTTTT.

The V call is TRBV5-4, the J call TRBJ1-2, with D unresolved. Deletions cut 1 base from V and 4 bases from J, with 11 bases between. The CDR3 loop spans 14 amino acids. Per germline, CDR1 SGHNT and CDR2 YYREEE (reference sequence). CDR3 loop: CASSLSWERYGYTF. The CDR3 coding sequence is TGTGCCAGCAGCTTGAGTTGGGAGCGCTATGGCTACACCTTC.

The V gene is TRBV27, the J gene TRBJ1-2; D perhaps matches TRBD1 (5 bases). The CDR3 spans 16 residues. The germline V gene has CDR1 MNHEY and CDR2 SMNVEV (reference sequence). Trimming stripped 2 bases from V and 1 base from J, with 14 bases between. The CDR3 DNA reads TGTGCCAGCAGTTTAGGGCCGGCAGGGCTTAACTATGGCTACACCTTC. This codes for CASSLGPAGLNYGYTF.

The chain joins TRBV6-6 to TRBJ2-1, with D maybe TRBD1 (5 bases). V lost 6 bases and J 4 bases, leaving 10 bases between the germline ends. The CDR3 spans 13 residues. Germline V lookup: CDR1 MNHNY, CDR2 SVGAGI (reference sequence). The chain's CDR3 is CASRIDSYNEQFF. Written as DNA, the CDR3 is TGTGCCAGCAGAATCGACAGTTACAATGAGCAGTTCTTC.

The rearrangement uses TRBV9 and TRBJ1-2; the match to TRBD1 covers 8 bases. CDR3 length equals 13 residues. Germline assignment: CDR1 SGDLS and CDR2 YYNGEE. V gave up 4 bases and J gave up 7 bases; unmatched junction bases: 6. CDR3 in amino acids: CASSLGQGGGYTF. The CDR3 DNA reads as TGTGCCAGCAGCTTAGGACAGGGTGGTGGCTACACCTTC.